Given below is one TCR beta chain in context. This clonotype was observed at least ten times. Its binding antigen is unknown. No much larger clone is present one base from it, and per-base qualities are unavailable. This specimen's time point label, per the study, means: sample taken at primary tumor resection. For TCR sequencing, whole RNA was extracted from tumor and nontumor lung tissue, or from cryopreserved PBMC samples, and no cell sorting was done. Samples were obtained from approximately 76 patients with early-stage, untreated non-small cell lung cancer from the lung TRACERx cohort. Only patients with enough RNA available from two or more tumor regions were chosen for TCR sequencing. The sample comes from a study of spatial heterogeneity in lung cancer (dated by TCRdb to 2018 to 2020). A note on the overall study: Beta-chain transcripts were consistently detected in greater numbers than alpha-chain transcripts, which likely reflects a higher abundance of beta-chain transcripts. In the raw uncorrected reads, each unique combination of TCR and UMI appeared more than ten times on average. At surgery, both alpha and beta chains were TCR-sequenced in 200 to 250 tumor regions, fewer than 80 matched nontumor lung samples and 56 PBMC samples. TCR repertoire features were related to nonsynonymous mutation counts determined by whole-exome sequencing of tumor tissue. In non-small cell lung cancer, the study made a quantitative comparison of TCR alpha and beta repertoires among multiple tumor regions, matched nontumor lung and blood.

Via the germline V gene, CDR1 is KGHSH and CDR2 LQKENI. The CDR3 goes from the cysteine to the phenylalanine over 15 residues. The entry retains the CDR3 DNA only, 45 bases that are in frame from base 1. Trimming costs V 2 bases and J 4 bases, and their ends lie 12 bases apart. Beyond this particular receptor, the publication reports: Confirming at a functional level the hypothesis that regional TCRs recognize regional mutations was considered to require additional single-cell paired TCR alpha and beta sequencing. Ubiquitous expanded tumor TCRs showed up in blood more often at tumor resection than at routine follow-up.

Receptors were amplified or captured by 5' RACE. The instrument was a NextSeq 500. In the TCR library protocol, a unique molecular identifier was attached to each TCR cDNA molecule so that PCR and sequencing errors could be corrected. The study's own analysis went as follows. TCR identification, UMI-based error correction and CDR3 extraction were performed with Decombinator tools. TCRs above a frequency of 2 per 1,000, corresponding to the top 1% of the tumor frequency distribution, were defined as expanded. Renyi diversity was calculated using the R vegan package after each repertoire was subsampled 100 times to 5,000 TCRs. To build CDR3 similarity networks, amino acid triplet string-kernel similarity was used, and CDR3s were connected when their pairwise similarity was above 0.82. TCRdb itself trimmed the public reads at Q25 with fastp, ran MiXCR and retained productive beta chains. Here each entry gathers all rows of one CDR3 protein and keeps the most common genes and DNA. The V and J calls, along with clone size, are taken from TCRdb and not from the paper's own processing. The sample profile shows roughly 40,000 distinct CDR3 sequences; approximately 7% of them were found once. Roughly two fifths of the sample is in the top ten clones.

The sequences come from PBMCs, collected at surgery. Here the chain combines TRBV18 and TRBJ1-3; the D gene is perhaps TRBD1, on 6 matching bases. The clonotype was recovered from a female donor with early-stage non-small cell lung cancer. Here the CDR3 is given as CASSPLKTGGNTIYF. The nucleotide sequence is given as TGTGCCAGCTCACCATTAAAAACAGGGGGAAACACCATATATTTT.